This T cell receptor (beta chain) was obtained from a study of cytomegalovirus exposure and HLA in healthy donors. Looking at the study overall: Among a few hundred genotyped donors, around 80% fell in the Caucasian-associated ancestry cluster. The study, taken as a whole, reports: Donor immune exposure was known only as CMV serostatus. Later on, a genetic analysis was performed. It linked a missense variant in DCLRE1C with V- and J-gene trimming of TCR beta.

The PCR contained 60 Vbeta and 13 Jbeta primers. Only in-frame clones appear in the TCRdb table, and some are missing; sequencing was by immunoSEQ multiplex PCR. This repertoire shows 150,000 to 200,000 clones, over 60% found once; its top ten account for about 2.5%. V shed 5 bases and J shed 2 bases, with 12 bases lying between them. This CDR3 region has 14 residues. Looked up from germline, CDR1 is SEHNR and CDR2 is FQNEAQ (reference sequence). Comments on this clone: Its antigen is not identified.

The clonotype comes from a woman in her 50s in good health and CMV-seronegative. Sequencing was carried out using PBMCs. This chain joins TRBV7-9 and TRBJ1-2; perhaps TRBD1 as D (5 bases). The CDR3 nucleotides read TGTGCCAGCAGCCTTTTTGGGGGGAACTATGGCTACACCTTC. It translates to CASSLFGGNYGYTF. Full variable domain (rest looked up from reference TRBV7-9 and TRBJ1-2): DTGVSQNPRHKITKRGQNVTFRCDPISEHNRLYWYRQTLGQGPEFLTYFQNEAQLEKSRLLSDRFSAERPKGSFSTLEIQRTEQGDSAMYLCASSLFGGNYGYTFGSGTRLTVV.